Below are 20 T cell receptor beta chains sequenced from a single sample in a study of T-cell reconstitution after alpha-beta-depleted transplantation in children. Unique molecular identifiers were used in preparing the TCRbeta library. TCRdb independently ran MiXCR on the PCR reads; one entry per CDR3 protein. The profile shows approximately 270,000 distinct CDR3 sequences, around 25% of them singletons. Here the sequenced sample was PBMCs, mostly from graft donor cells, taken 360 days after TCRalphabeta/CD19-depleted stem cell transplant. These receptors came from a female patient aged 2-15 years who had a stem cell transplant for congenital amegakaryocytic thrombocytopenia, so the T cells may come from the graft donor.

V usage is TRBV6-5 and J usage is TRBJ1-1, with 7 bases identical to TRBD1. From germline, CDR1 is MNHEY and CDR2 SVGAGI. The trim removed 6 bases at V and 4 bases at J, leaving 8 bases unmatched. The CDR3 runs 14 residues. The CDR3 region is CASSIQQGSTEAFF. DNA for the CDR3: TGTGCCAGCAGCATACAACAGGGGAGCACTGAAGCTTTCTTT.

V is TRBV7-9 and J is TRBJ1-5, with TRBD1 matching 9 bases. Trimming at V came to 5 bases and at J to 6 bases, leaving 5 bases not matched to a gene. The germline CDR1 and CDR2 sequences are SEHNR and FQNEAQ (reference sequence). The CDR3 has 14 residues. CDR3 in amino acids: CASSTGGSSQPQHF. The CDR3 region has the DNA TGTGCCAGCAGCACAGGGGGCTCAAGTCAGCCCCAGCATTTT. The full variable domain, in which reference TRBV7-9 and TRBJ1-5 provide the parts outside the CDR3, is DTGVSQNPRHKITKRGQNVTFRCDPISEHNRLYWYRQTLGQGPEFLTYFQNEAQLEKSRLLSDRFSAERPKGSFSTLEIQRTEQGDSAMYLCASSTGGSSQPQHFGDGTRLSIL.

This clonotype was picked up many times. V is TRBV29-1 and J is TRBJ2-4; 10 bases agree with TRBD2. The CDR3 is 18 residues long. CDR1 is SQVTM, CDR2 ANQGSEA, per germline. After removal of 6 bases from V and 0 bases from J, the junction contained 14 bases not matched to a gene. The CDR3 here is CSVREGTSVPRAKNIQYF. In nucleotides, the CDR3 is TGCAGCGTCCGAGAGGGGACTAGCGTACCGCGAGCCAAAAACATTCAGTACTTC.

The J gene is TRBJ1-4, the V gene TRBV4-1; no reliable D call. The CDR3 runs to 15 residues. V was clipped by 4 bases and J by 1 base, with 10 bases between them. Germline V gene data show CDR1 as MGHRA and CDR2 as YSYEKL. The CDR3 coding sequence is TGCGCCAGCAGCCGTGTCGCCGGAACTAATGAAAAACTGTTTTTT. This translates into CASSRVAGTNEKLFF.

The genes are TRBV5-1 and TRBJ2-1; TRBD2 matches at 14 bases. The germline V gene encodes CDR1 SGHRS and CDR2 YFSETQ. V lost 4 bases to trimming and J lost 0 bases; unmatched junction nucleotides: 9. CDR3 length: 19 amino acids. The CDR3 spells CASSARTSGRLSSYNEQFF. The CDR3 coding sequence is TGCGCCAGCAGCGCACGGACTAGCGGGAGGCTTAGCTCCTACAATGAGCAGTTCTTC.

This clonotype was detected a few times. The chain uses TRBV4-2 and TRBJ2-3, with 10 bases fitting TRBD2. The CDR3 totals 18 residues. The V segment lost 4 bases and the J segment 3 bases; nucleotides outside the gene matches: 13. Germline loops: CDR1 LGHNA, CDR2 YNFKEQ. This CDR3 reads CASSPLNSGRPSTDTQYF. The CDR3 nucleotides are TGTGCCAGCAGCCCATTAAATAGCGGGAGGCCTTCAACAGATACGCAGTATTTT.

This clonotype turned up a few times. The CDR3 reads CASSPSYRGHNNEQFF. For the CDR3, the DNA is TGTGCCAGCAGCCCCTCGTATCGGGGGCACAACAATGAGCAGTTCTTC. The V call is TRBV7-9, the J call TRBJ2-1; D tentatively reads TRBD1 or TRBD2 (6 bases each). Trimming removed 5 bases from V and 5 bases from J, with 19 bases in between. The CDR3 totals 16 residues. Germline V gene data show CDR1 as SEHNR and CDR2 as FQNEAQ (reference sequence).

This sequence joins TRBV11-2 and TRBJ2-1; the D gene is possibly TRBD2 (6 bases). Looked up from germline, CDR1 is SGHAT and CDR2 is FQNNGV. This CDR3 comprises 15 residues. Trimming shortened V by 6 bases and J by 3 bases, and 15 bases separated the two germline ends. The CDR3 sequence: CASSWSGPCYNEQFF. DNA of the CDR3: TGTGCCAGCAGTTGGAGCGGGCCTTGCTACAATGAGCAGTTCTTC.

The chain links TRBV12-3 or TRBV12-4 to TRBJ2-3, with D possibly TRBD1 on 6 matching bases. Between the trimmed V and J ends, which lost 2 bases and 2 bases, there was a span of 8 bases. There are 14 residues in the CDR3. CDR3 amino acids: CASSLTGYTDTQYF. The CDR3 DNA sequence: TGTGCCAGCAGTTTAACAGGGTACACAGATACGCAGTATTTT.

The chain has TRBV2 and TRBJ2-7; tentative D call: TRBD2 (6 bases). V was cut by 8 bases and J by 6 bases, with 26 bases left in between. The CDR3 sequence is 16 residues long. CDR1 is SNHLY and CDR2 is FYNNEI in the germline V gene. The CDR3 protein is CASAPAAGEGGFEQYF. The CDR3 nucleotides are TGTGCCAGCGCACCCGCGGCTGGTGAGGGAGGTTTCGAGCAGTACTTC.

This clonotype turned up a few times. This sequence joins TRBV21-1 and TRBJ1-5. TRBV21-1 is classified as a pseudogene. This CDR3 has 14 residues. Here the CDR3 DNA reads TGTGCCAGCAGCAACGTCTACAGCTATCAGCCCCAGCATTTT. This translates into CASSNVYSYQPQHF.

This clonotype has only a few counts. The chain is built from TRBV5-4 and TRBJ2-2, with no clear D. Germline values: CDR1 SGHNT, CDR2 YYREEE (reference sequence). There are 15 residues in the CDR3. Trimming cost V 5 bases and J 1 base, with 12 bases left between them. CDR3 DNA: TGTGCCAGCAGTCCCTGGGCCGTGAACACCGGGGAGCTGTTTTTT. The encoded protein is CASSPWAVNTGELFF.

This clonotype was found once. The J gene is TRBJ2-3, the V gene TRBV29-1, with 11 positions matching TRBD1. In germline, CDR1 is SQVTM, CDR2 ANQGSEA. V trimming: 2 bases; J trimming: 7 bases; junction bases outside the gene matches: 5. The CDR3 is 14 amino acids. CDR3 in DNA: TGCAGCGTTGAATGGACAGGGGGCGGGAATACGCAGTATTTT. Protein sequence: CSVEWTGGGNTQYF.

The table lists this clonotype with a few counts. J is TRBJ2-3 and V is TRBV5-1; tentative D call: TRBD1 (6 bases). The length of the CDR3 is 14 residues. The V end was cut by 0 bases, the J end by 5 bases, with 10 bases between. Looked up from germline, CDR1 is SGHRS and CDR2 is YFSETQ. For the CDR3, the DNA is TGCGCCAGCAGCTTGGGGGGGCTAGGAGATACGCAGTATTTT. Translation gives CASSLGGLGDTQYF.

The chain is built from TRBV4-1 and TRBJ2-3, with 8 positions matching TRBD2. The V segment lost 2 bases and the J segment 1 base; nucleotides outside the gene matches: 5. The CDR3 spans 16 residues. Germline lookup yields CDR1 MGHRA and CDR2 YSYEKL. In DNA, the CDR3 is TGCGCCAGCAGCCAATTTCCGGGGGGGGGCACAGATACGCAGTATTTT. This codes for CASSQFPGGGTDTQYF.

This chain connects TRBV5-1 to TRBJ2-3, with 12 bases aligning to TRBD2. The CDR3 covers 17 residues. Germline CDR1 reads SGHRS; CDR2 reads YFSETQ. With V trimmed by 4 bases and J by 4 bases, 10 bases remained unmatched. The CDR3 coding sequence is TGCGCCAGCAGCATGGAGACTAGCGGGAGTCTCTCAGATACGCAGTATTTT. Protein sequence: CASSMETSGSLSDTQYF.

This clonotype was seen more than once but under ten times. The chain has TRBV20-1 and TRBJ2-1; D remains ambiguous. Trimming stripped 2 bases from V and 4 bases from J, with 6 bases between. Germline assignment: CDR1 DFQATT and CDR2 SNEGSKA (reference sequence). This CDR3 has 12 amino acids. CDR3 protein: CSARTDYNEQFF. The CDR3 bases are TGCAGTGCTAGAACGGATTACAATGAGCAGTTCTTC.

Only a few counts were recorded for this clonotype. This chain links TRBV18 with TRBJ2-3; D is undetermined. Germline CDR1 reads KGHSH; CDR2 reads LQKENI. The germline V and J ends were trimmed by 2 bases and 6 bases, with 12 bases remaining between them. The CDR3 runs to 14 residues. CDR3 amino acids: CASSPRPRVDTQYF. The DNA for the CDR3 is TGTGCCAGCTCACCAAGGCCTCGTGTGGATACGCAGTATTTT.

The genes are TRBV3-1 and TRBJ2-2; D not certain. Germline loops: CDR1 LGHDT, CDR2 YNNKEL (reference sequence). The CDR3 spans 16 residues. Trimming pared 2 bases from V and 6 bases from J, leaving 16 bases between. The CDR3 sequence: CASSQYLGRSPGELFF. CDR3 nucleotides: TGTGCCAGCAGCCAATATCTCGGAAGGTCCCCCGGGGAGCTGTTTTTT.

This clonotype was observed a handful of times. J is TRBJ1-2 and V is TRBV10-2; D is undetermined. This CDR3 has 13 residues. Trimming shortened V by 6 bases and J by 0 bases, and 8 bases separated the two germline ends. CDR1 is WSHSY and CDR2 is SAAADI in the germline V gene. CDR3 residues: CASRGSSNYGYTF. CDR3 nucleotides: TGCGCCAGCAGGGGGAGCTCTAACTATGGCTACACCTTC.